The 25 T cell receptor beta chains presented below share a single source sample, sequenced in a study of cytomegalovirus exposure and HLA in healthy donors. The PCR ran on 60 Vbeta and 13 Jbeta primers. Generated by immunoSEQ multiplex PCR, the TCRdb table keeps only in-frame clones and is missing some. The data show about 98,000 clones, 81% seen once. Sequences were obtained from PBMCs. The origin of the receptors is a man aged 40-49 years in good health and CMV-seronegative.

The chain uses TRBV9 and TRBJ2-3, with D maybe TRBD1 (6 bases). This CDR3 comprises 16 residues. Germline V lookup: CDR1 SGDLS, CDR2 YYNGEE. With 4 bases removed from V and 2 bases from J, the gap between germline ends came to 17 bases. The CDR3 coding sequence is TGTGCCAGCAGCAGAGGCCCGGGACAAATCACAGATACGCAGTATTTT. Protein product: CASSRGPGQITDTQYF.

This sequence joins TRBV5-1 and TRBJ2-7; 10 positions agree with TRBD1. The CDR3 is made up of 14 amino acids. The germline CDR1 and CDR2 sequences are SGHRS and YFSETQ. Trimming at V came to 8 bases and at J to 1 base, leaving 6 bases not matched to a gene. The CDR3 region has the DNA TGCGCCAGTAGAGGGACAGGGGAATCCTACGAGCAGTACTTC. Translated, it gives CASRGTGESYEQYF.

This clone has only a few counts. The V call is TRBV4-3, the J call TRBJ1-2, with TRBD1 identical over 8 bases. CDR1 LGHNA and CDR2 YSLEER come from the germline V gene. The CDR3 is made up of 15 amino acids. V dropped 5 bases and J dropped 2; count of bases not matched to a gene: 7. CDR3 protein: CASSSQGAANYGYTF. The CDR3 nucleotides are TGCGCCAGCAGCAGTCAGGGGGCCGCAAACTATGGCTACACCTTC.

This sequence joins TRBV19 and TRBJ2-3; TRBD1 aligns across 11 bases. Trimming at V came to 3 bases and at J to 6 bases, leaving 8 bases not matched to a gene. This CDR3 comprises 16 residues. Germline assignment: CDR1 LNHDA and CDR2 SQIVND (reference sequence). The CDR3: CASSILGQGAKDTQYF. The CDR3 region has the DNA TGTGCCAGTAGTATTCTCGGACAGGGGGCGAAGGATACGCAGTATTTT. Looking up the rest from reference TRBV19 and TRBJ2-3 gives the full variable domain: DGGITQSPKYLFRKEGQNVTLSCEQNLNHDAMYWYRQDPGQGLRLIYYSQIVNDFQKGDIAEGYSVSREKKESFPLTVTSAQKNPTAFYLCASSILGQGAKDTQYFGPGTRLTVL.

This clone was observed a single time. Distinct nucleotide sequences in the sample also encode this CDR3. The chain combines TRBV7-2 with TRBJ2-7; TRBD2 aligns across 11 bases. Germline V gene data show CDR1 as SGHTA and CDR2 as FQGNSA. This CDR3 is built from 15 residues. J gave up 3 bases and V 3 bases, and 4 bases lay outside the gene matches. CDR3 region: CASSFRLAGGYEQYF. The CDR3 DNA reads as TGTGCCAGCAGCTTCCGGCTAGCGGGGGGCTACGAGCAGTACTTC.

The rearrangement uses TRBV5-1 and TRBJ2-7; D may be TRBD1 (5 bases). Trimming left V 2 bases short and J 0 bases short, with 9 bases between. Germline CDR1 reads SGHRS; CDR2 reads YFSETQ. This CDR3 region has 14 residues. CDR3 loop: CASSFFDSSYEQYF. The CDR3 bases are TGCGCCAGCAGCTTTTTTGACAGCTCCTACGAGCAGTACTTC.

The count of this clone is one. The CDR3 DNA follows: TGTGCCAGCAGCGTAGAAGGGGGACCCTACGAGCAGTACTTC. Translated, it gives CASSVEGGPYEQYF. The chain recombines TRBV9 with TRBJ2-7, with a weak D call TRBD1 (6 bases). The CDR3 has 14 amino acids. In germline, CDR1 is SGDLS, CDR2 YYNGEE. Trimming pared 0 bases from V and 2 bases from J, leaving 9 bases between.

The gene calls are TRBV7-2 and TRBJ2-1, with 9 bases lining up with TRBD2. Germline V gene sequence: CDR1 SGHTA, CDR2 FQGNSA. The V gene end was trimmed by 2 bases and the J gene end by 5 bases; junction bases not matched to a gene: 4. There are 15 residues in the CDR3. The CDR3 here is CASSLWAGGNNEQFF. The DNA for the CDR3 is TGTGCCAGCAGCTTATGGGCGGGGGGGAACAATGAGCAGTTCTTC.

This rearrangement joins TRBV18 to TRBJ2-1, with 7 bases that match TRBD1. The CDR3 covers 12 residues. V lost 1 base and J lost 16; bases outside the gene matches: 7. Germline CDR1 KGHSH, CDR2 LQKENI. In DNA, the CDR3 is TGTGCCAGCTCACCACAGTTGGACAGGCCTTTCTTC. Its translation is CASSPQLDRPFF.

The V and J genes are TRBV5-6 and TRBJ2-5, with D tentatively TRBD1 (6 bases). The V and J ends lost 1 base and 2 bases respectively, with 12 bases between them. Germline V gene lookup returns CDR1 SGHDT and CDR2 YYEEEE. The CDR3 length is 15 residues. CDR3 region: CASSLSGRGQETQYF. CDR3 sequence (DNA): TGTGCCAGCAGCTTGTCCGGCAGGGGACAAGAGACCCAGTACTTC. Full variable domain (remainder filled in from reference TRBV5-6 and TRBJ2-5): DAGVTQSPTHLIKTRGQQVTLRCSPKSGHDTVSWYQQALGQGPQFIFQYYEEEERQRGNFPDRFSGHQFPNYSSELNVNALLLGDSALYLCASSLSGRGQETQYFGPGTRLLVL.

V and J are TRBV5-1 and TRBJ1-6, with 7 bases fitting TRBD1. CDR3 size: 14 residues. Losses at the gene ends were 4 bases for V and 7 bases for J; bases not matched to a gene: 5. The germline gives CDR1 SGHRS, CDR2 YFSETQ. Here the CDR3 reads CASSGGQRNSPLHF. CDR3 nucleotides: TGCGCCAGCAGCGGGGGACAGAGGAATTCACCCCTCCACTTT.

The chain combines TRBV27 with TRBJ1-5; D remains unclear. This CDR3 is built from 13 residues. V dropped 6 bases and J dropped 0 bases, with 6 bases sitting between them. CDR1 MNHEY and CDR2 SMNVEV come from the germline V gene (reference sequence). CDR3 in DNA: TGTGCCAGCAGCTACGATAGCAATCAGCCCCAGCATTTT. Residues: CASSYDSNQPQHF.

The chain carries TRBV5-1 and TRBJ2-5, with 7 bases matching TRBD1. Germline trimming cut 1 base from V and 2 bases from J; bases unmatched to any gene: 5. CDR1 and CDR2 (germline): SGHRS, YFSETQ. The CDR3 extends over 15 amino acids. The CDR3 sequence is CASSLSGTDQETQYF. CDR3 coding DNA: TGCGCCAGCAGCTTGTCGGGGACAGATCAAGAGACCCAGTACTTC.

The CDR3 DNA follows: TGTGCCAGCAGCGTACTAGGGGGGGGAATCACTGAAGCTTTCTTT. The encoded protein is CASSVLGGGITEAFF. The V and J genes are TRBV9 and TRBJ1-1; tentative D call: TRBD1 (6 bases). Trimming stripped 1 base from V and 4 bases from J, with 14 bases between. The CDR3 totals 15 residues. Per germline, CDR1 SGDLS and CDR2 YYNGEE.

The rearrangement uses TRBV27 and TRBJ1-6; possible D gene TRBD1, 6 bases. The CDR3 is made up of 15 amino acids. Germline CDR1 MNHEY, CDR2 SMNVEV (reference sequence). Trimming removed 2 bases at V and 8 bases at J, with 13 bases between. In DNA, the CDR3 is TGTGCCAGCAGTTTAAGTCAGGGGATCGATTCACCCCTCCACTTT. It yields the protein CASSLSQGIDSPLHF.

The V and J genes are TRBV7-9 and TRBJ2-1; the D is unclear. The germline gives CDR1 SEHNR, CDR2 FQNEAQ (reference sequence). V lost 4 bases to trimming and J lost 6 bases, with 16 bases between them. This CDR3 contains 15 residues. The CDR3 DNA is TGTGCCAGCAGCTCTGTTAGCCCTAGACCCAATGAGCAGTTCTTC. Translated: CASSSVSPRPNEQFF.

The CDR3, as DNA: TGCGCCAGCAGCTTGGGCTTTAGTGGACAGGTGAATTCACCCCTCCACTTT. It yields the protein CASSLGFSGQVNSPLHF. The V gene is TRBV5-1, the J gene TRBJ1-6, with 7 bases fitting TRBD1. The V segment lost 0 bases and the J segment 7 bases; nucleotides outside the gene matches: 10. The germline V gene encodes CDR1 SGHRS and CDR2 YFSETQ. This CDR3 region has 17 residues. Variable domain in full (rest from reference TRBV5-1 and TRBJ1-6): KAGVTQTPRYLIKTRGQQVTLSCSPISGHRSVSWYQQTPGQGLQFLFEYFSETQRNKGNFPGRFSGRQFSNSRSEMNVSTLELGDSALYLCASSLGFSGQVNSPLHFGNGTRLTVT.

The chain carries TRBV5-5 and TRBJ2-2; 8 nucleotides align to TRBD1. The CDR3 length is 15 residues. Germline CDR1 SGHKS, CDR2 YYEKEE (reference sequence). V lost 3 bases, J lost 6 bases, and 7 bases stayed unmatched. CDR3 region: CASSWRTGMAGELFF. The CDR3 coding sequence is TGTGCCAGCAGCTGGAGGACAGGGATGGCCGGGGAGCTGTTTTTT.

The rearrangement links TRBV10-3 to TRBJ1-2, with D perhaps matching TRBD1 (5 bases). Germline V gives CDR1 ENHRY, CDR2 SYGVKD. This CDR3 region has 13 residues. V lost 7 bases and J lost 5, with 14 bases in between. CDR3 nucleotide sequence: TGTGCCATCACCGATGGGGGGACGTATGGCTACACCTTC. Translated: CAITDGGTYGYTF.

This clone was seen only once. The rearrangement joins TRBV4-1 to TRBJ2-1, with 9 bases that match TRBD2. The CDR3 is 16 amino acids. Germline V gene lookup returns CDR1 MGHRA and CDR2 YSYEKL. The V and J ends lost 0 bases and 5 bases, in that order; junction bases with no gene match: 5. The CDR3 loop is CASSQERAGGHNEQFF. DNA for the CDR3: TGCGCCAGCAGCCAAGAACGAGCGGGGGGTCACAATGAGCAGTTCTTC.

The CDR3 region is CSVHQGAKNIQYF. The CDR3 nucleotides read TGCAGCGTCCATCAGGGGGCCAAAAACATTCAGTACTTC. The V gene is TRBV29-1, the J gene TRBJ2-4, with D possibly matching TRBD1 (6 bases). The CDR3 contains 13 residues. CDR1 and CDR2 from the germline V gene are SQVTM and ANQGSEA. V shed 6 bases and J shed 1 base, with 10 bases lying between them.

The CDR3: CASSYSPGYGYTF. The CDR3 coding sequence is TGTGCCAGCAGTTACTCGCCAGGCTATGGCTACACCTTC. The rearrangement uses TRBV6-5 and TRBJ1-2; D unclear. CDR1 is MNHEY and CDR2 is SVGAGI in the germline V gene. Between the trimmed V and J ends, which lost 0 bases and 4 bases, there was a span of 6 bases. CDR3 length equals 13 residues.

The chain recombines TRBV5-1 with TRBJ2-7; 8 bases are shared with TRBD2. V lost 1 base to trimming and J lost 1 base; unmatched junction nucleotides: 10. The CDR3 runs 17 residues. In germline, CDR1 is SGHRS, CDR2 YFSETQ. In DNA, the CDR3 is TGCGCCAGCAGCTTGCTGAAGGATAGCGGGGAATCCTACGAGCAGTACTTC. Translated: CASSLLKDSGESYEQYF.

The chain uses TRBV11-3 and TRBJ2-2; D not certain. Trimming cost V 4 bases and J 6 bases, with 12 bases left between them. There are 14 residues in the CDR3. Germline V gene sequence: CDR1 SGHNT, CDR2 YENEEA. The CDR3 coding sequence is TGTGCCAGCAGCTCTAGACTTGTTCCCGGGGAGCTGTTTTTT. It translates to CASSSRLVPGELFF.

The chain employs TRBV5-1 and TRBJ2-7; a weak D match, TRBD1 (6 bases). CDR1 is SGHRS, CDR2 YFSETQ, per germline. This CDR3 is built from 15 residues. The V end lost 0 bases, the J end lost 3 bases, and 13 bases lay between the germline ends. The CDR3 bases are TGCGCCAGCAGCTTGGCCGGACAGACAAGCTACGAGCAGTACTTC. Translation: CASSLAGQTSYEQYF.